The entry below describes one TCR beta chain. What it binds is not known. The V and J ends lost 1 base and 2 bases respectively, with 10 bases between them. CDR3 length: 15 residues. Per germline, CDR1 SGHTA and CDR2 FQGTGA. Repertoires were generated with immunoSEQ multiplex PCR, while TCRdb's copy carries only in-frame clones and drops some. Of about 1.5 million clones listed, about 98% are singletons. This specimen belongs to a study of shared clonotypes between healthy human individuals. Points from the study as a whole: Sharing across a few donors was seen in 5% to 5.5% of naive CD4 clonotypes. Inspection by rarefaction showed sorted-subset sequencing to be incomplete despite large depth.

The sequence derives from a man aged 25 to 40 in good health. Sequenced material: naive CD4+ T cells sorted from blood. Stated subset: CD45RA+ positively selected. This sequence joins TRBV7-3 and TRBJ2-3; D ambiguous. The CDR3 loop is CASSLRPRYTDTQYF. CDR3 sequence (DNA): TGTGCCAGCAGCTTAAGGCCGAGGTACACAGATACGCAGTATTTT.